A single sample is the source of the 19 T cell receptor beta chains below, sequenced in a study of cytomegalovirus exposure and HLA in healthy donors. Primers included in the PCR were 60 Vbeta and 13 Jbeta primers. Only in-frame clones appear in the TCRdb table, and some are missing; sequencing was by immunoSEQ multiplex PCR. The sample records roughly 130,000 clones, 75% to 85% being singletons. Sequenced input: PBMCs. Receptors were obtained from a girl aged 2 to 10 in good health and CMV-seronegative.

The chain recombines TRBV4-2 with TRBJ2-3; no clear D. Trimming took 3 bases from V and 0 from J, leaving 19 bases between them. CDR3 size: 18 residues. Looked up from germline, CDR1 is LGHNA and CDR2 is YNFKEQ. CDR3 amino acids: CASSQLVVSSPSTDTQYF. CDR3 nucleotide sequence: TGTGCCAGCAGCCAGTTGGTCGTTAGCAGCCCTAGCACAGATACGCAGTATTTT.

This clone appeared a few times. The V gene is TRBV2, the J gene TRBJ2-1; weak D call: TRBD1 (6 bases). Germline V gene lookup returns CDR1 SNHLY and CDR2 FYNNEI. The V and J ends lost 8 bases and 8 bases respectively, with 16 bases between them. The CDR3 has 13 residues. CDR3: CASGGTTGYEQFF. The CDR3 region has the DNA TGTGCCAGCGGGGGAACAACAGGGTATGAGCAGTTCTTC. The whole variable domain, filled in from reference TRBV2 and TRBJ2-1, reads EPEVTQTPSHQVTQMGQEVILRCVPISNHLYFYWYRQILGQKVEFLVSFYNNEISEKSEIFDDQFSVERPDGSNFTLKIRSTKLEDSAMYFCASGGTTGYEQFFGPGTRLTVL.

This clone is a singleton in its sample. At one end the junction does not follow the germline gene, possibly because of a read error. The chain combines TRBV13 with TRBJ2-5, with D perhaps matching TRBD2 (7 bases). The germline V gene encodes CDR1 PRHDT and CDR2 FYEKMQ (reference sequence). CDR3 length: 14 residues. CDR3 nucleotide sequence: TGTACCAGCAGCCGGGGGGCTTTTTCAGAGACCCAGTACTTC. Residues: CTSSRGAFSETQYF.

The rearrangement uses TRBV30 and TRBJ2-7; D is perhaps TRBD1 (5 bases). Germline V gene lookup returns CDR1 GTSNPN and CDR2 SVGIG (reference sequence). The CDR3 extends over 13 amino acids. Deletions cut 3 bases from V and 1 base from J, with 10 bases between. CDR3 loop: CAWRGRASYEQYF. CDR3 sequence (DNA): TGTGCCTGGAGAGGCAGGGCGTCCTACGAGCAGTACTTC.

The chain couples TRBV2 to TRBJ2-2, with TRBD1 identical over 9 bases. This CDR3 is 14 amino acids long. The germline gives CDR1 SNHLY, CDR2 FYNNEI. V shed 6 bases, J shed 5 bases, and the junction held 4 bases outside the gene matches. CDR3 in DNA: TGTGCCAGCAGGGGACAGGGAATAACCGGGGAGCTGTTTTTT. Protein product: CASRGQGITGELFF.

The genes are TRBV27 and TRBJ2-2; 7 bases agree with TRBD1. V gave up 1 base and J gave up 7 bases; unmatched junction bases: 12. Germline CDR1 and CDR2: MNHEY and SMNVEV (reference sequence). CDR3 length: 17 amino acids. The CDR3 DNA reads TGTGCCAGCAGTTTATATTGGGGGACAGTCCCGCTCGGGGAGCTGTTTTTT. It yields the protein CASSLYWGTVPLGELFF.

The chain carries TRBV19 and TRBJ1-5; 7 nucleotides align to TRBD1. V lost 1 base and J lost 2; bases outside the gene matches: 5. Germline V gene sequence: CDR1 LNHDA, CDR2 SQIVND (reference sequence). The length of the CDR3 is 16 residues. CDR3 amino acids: CASSIVGGRGNQPQHF. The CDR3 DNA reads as TGTGCCAGTAGTATAGTAGGGGGCAGGGGCAATCAGCCCCAGCATTTT.

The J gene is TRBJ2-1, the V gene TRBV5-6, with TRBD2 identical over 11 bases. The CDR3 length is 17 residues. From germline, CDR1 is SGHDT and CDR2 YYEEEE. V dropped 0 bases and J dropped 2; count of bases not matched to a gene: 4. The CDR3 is CASSLAGSGRAYNEQFF. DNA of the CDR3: TGTGCCAGCAGCTTGGCCGGTAGCGGGAGGGCCTACAATGAGCAGTTCTTC.

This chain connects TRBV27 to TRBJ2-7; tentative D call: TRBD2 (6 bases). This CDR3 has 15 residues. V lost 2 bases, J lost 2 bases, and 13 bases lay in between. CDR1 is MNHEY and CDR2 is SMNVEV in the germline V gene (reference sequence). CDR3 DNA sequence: TGTGCCAGCAGTTTAGCCGCGGGGCTGGCCTACGAGCAGTACTTC. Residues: CASSLAAGLAYEQYF.

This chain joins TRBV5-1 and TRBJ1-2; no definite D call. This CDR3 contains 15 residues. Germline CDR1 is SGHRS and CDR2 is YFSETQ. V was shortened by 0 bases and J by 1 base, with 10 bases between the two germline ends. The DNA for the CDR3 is TGCGCCAGCAGCTTGGAAAATTCCATTAACTATGGCTACACCTTC. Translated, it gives CASSLENSINYGYTF.

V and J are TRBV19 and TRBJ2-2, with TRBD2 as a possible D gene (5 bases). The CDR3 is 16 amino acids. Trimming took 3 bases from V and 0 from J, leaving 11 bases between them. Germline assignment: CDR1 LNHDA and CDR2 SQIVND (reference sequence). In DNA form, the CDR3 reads TGTGCCAGTAGTATCCCTAGCTACGCGAACACCGGGGAGCTGTTTTTT. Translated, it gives CASSIPSYANTGELFF.

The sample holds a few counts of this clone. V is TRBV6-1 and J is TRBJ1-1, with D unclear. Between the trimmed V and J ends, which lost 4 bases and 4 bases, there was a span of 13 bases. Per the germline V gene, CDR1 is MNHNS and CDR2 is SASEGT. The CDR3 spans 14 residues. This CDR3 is CASSAMEGGTEAFF. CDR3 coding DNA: TGTGCCAGCAGTGCCATGGAGGGCGGCACTGAAGCTTTCTTT.

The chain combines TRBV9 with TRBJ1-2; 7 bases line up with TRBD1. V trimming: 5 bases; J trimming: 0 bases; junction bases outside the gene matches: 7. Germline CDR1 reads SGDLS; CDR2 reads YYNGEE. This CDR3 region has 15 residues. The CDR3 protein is CASRDGQDSNYGYTF. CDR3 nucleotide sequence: TGTGCCAGCAGAGACGGACAGGACTCTAACTATGGCTACACCTTC. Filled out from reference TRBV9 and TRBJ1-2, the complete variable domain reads DSGVTQTPKHLITATGQRVTLRCSPRSGDLSVYWYQQSLDQGLQFLIQYYNGEERAKGNILERFSAQQFPDLHSELNLSSLELGDSALYFCASRDGQDSNYGYTFGSGTRLTVV.

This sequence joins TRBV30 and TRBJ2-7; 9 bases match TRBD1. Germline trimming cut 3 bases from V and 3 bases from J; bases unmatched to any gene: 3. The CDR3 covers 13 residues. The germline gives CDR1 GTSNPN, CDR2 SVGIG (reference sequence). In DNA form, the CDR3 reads TGTGCCTGGAGGGGGACAGGGATCTACGAGCAGTACTTC. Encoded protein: CAWRGTGIYEQYF.

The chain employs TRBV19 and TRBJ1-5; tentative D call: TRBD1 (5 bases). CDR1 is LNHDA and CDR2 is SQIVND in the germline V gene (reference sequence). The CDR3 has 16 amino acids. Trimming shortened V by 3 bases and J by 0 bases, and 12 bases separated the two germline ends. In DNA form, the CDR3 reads TGTGCCAGTAGTATTGACAGCTCGTATAGCAATCAGCCCCAGCATTTT. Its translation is CASSIDSSYSNQPQHF. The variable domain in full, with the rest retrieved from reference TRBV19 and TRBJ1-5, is DGGITQSPKYLFRKEGQNVTLSCEQNLNHDAMYWYRQDPGQGLRLIYYSQIVNDFQKGDIAEGYSVSREKKESFPLTVTSAQKNPTAFYLCASSIDSSYSNQPQHFGDGTRLSIL.

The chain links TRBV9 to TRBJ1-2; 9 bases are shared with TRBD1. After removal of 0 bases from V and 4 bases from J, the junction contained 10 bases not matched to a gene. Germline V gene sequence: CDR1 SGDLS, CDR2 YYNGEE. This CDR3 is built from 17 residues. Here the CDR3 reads CASSVDRGGDRAYGYTF. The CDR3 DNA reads TGTGCCAGCAGCGTAGATCGAGGGGGGGACAGGGCCTATGGCTACACCTTC.

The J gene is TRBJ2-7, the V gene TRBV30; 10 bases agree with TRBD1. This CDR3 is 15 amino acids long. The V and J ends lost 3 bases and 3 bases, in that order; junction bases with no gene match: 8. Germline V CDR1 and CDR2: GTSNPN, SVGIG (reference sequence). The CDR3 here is CAWRAYRTGGYEQYF. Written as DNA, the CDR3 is TGTGCCTGGAGAGCTTACAGGACAGGGGGCTACGAGCAGTACTTC.

The CDR3 spells CASSLGFGGTIPLEQYF. CDR3 sequence (DNA): TGTGCCAGCAGCTTAGGCTTTGGGGGCACTATTCCCTTGGAGCAGTACTTC. The genes are TRBV7-2 and TRBJ2-7; weak D call: TRBD1 (6 bases). CDR1 is SGHTA, CDR2 FQGNSA, per germline. Trimming removed 1 base at V and 7 bases at J, with 23 bases between. This CDR3 comprises 17 residues. The variable domain in full, with the rest retrieved from reference TRBV7-2 and TRBJ2-7, is GAGVSQSPSNKVTEKGKDVELRCDPISGHTALYWYRQSLGQGLEFLIYFQGNSAPDKSGLPSDRFSAERTGGSVSTLTIQRTQQEDSAVYLCASSLGFGGTIPLEQYFGPGTRLTVT.

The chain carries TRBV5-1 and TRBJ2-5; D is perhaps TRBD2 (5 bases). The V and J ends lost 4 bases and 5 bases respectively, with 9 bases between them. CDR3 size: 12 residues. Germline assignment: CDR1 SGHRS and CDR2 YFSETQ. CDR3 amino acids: CASSPGGETQYF. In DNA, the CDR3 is TGCGCCAGCAGCCCGGGCGGGGAGACCCAGTACTTC.